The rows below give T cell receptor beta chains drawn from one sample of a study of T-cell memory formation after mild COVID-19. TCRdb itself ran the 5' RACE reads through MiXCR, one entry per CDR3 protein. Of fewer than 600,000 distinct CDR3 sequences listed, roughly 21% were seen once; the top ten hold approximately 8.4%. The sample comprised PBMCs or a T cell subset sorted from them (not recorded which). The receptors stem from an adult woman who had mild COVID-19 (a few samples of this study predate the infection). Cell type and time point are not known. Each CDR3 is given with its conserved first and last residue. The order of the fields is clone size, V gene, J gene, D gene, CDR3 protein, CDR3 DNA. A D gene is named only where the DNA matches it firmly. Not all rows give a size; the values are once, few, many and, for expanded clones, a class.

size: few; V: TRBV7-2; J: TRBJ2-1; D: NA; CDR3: CASSLERYNEQFF; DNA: TGTGCCAGCAGCCTAGAACGGTACAATGAGCAGTTCTTC
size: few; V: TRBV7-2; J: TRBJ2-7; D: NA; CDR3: CASTPSYEQYF; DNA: TGTGCCAGCACCCCTTCCTACGAGCAGTACTTC
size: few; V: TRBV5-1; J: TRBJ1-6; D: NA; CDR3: CASSREGTAGSPLHF; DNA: TGCGCCAGCAGCAGGGAGGGGACGGCGGGATCACCCCTCCACTTT
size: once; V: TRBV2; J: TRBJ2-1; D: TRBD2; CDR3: CASSDQRLAGIDNEQFF; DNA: TGTGCCAGCAGTGACCAGCGACTAGCGGGAATCGACAATGAGCAGTTCTTC
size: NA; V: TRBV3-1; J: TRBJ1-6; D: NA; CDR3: CASSQVHQTRDTDSYNSPLHF; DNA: TGTGCCAGCAGCCAAGTGCACCAAACTCGGGACACCGACTCCTATAATTCACCCCTCCACTTT
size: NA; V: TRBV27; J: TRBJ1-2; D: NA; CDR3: CASSPSTANYGYTF; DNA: TGTGCCAGCAGCCCATCAACAGCTAACTATGGCTACACCTTC
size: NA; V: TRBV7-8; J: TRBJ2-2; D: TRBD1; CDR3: CASTQFRAGTGQTGELFF; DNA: TGTGCCAGCACCCAGTTCCGAGCGGGGACAGGGCAAACCGGGGAGCTGTTTTTT
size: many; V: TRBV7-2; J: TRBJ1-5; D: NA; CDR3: CASSLALAGRQPQHF; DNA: TGTGCCAGCAGCTTAGCGTTGGCAGGGCGACAGCCCCAGCATTTT
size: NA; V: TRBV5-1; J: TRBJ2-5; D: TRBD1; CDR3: CASSSGQGLETQYF; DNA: TGCGCCAGCAGTTCAGGACAGGGCCTCGAGACCCAGTACTTC
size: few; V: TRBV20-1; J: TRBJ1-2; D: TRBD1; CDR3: CSARVPGQGPGGYTF; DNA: TGCAGTGCTAGAGTACCGGGACAGGGTCCGGGAGGCTACACCTTC
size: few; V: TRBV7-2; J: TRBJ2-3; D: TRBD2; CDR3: CASSDGLVVDTQYF; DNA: TGTGCCAGCAGCGACGGACTAGTCGTAGATACGCAGTATTTT
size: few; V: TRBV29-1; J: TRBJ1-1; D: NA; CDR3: CSVEDPGETIPTEAFF; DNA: TGCAGCGTTGAAGATCCGGGAGAAACTATTCCCACTGAAGCTTTCTTT
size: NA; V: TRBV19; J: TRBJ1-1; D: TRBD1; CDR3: CASSVGQPNTEAFF; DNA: TGTGCCAGTAGTGTGGGACAGCCGAACACTGAAGCTTTCTTT
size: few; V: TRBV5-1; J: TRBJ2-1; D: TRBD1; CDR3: CASGGTGGNGEQFF; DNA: TGCGCCAGCGGGGGGACAGGGGGAAATGGTGAGCAGTTCTTC
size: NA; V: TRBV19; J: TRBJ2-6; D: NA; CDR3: CASSIGLLGANVLTF; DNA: TGTGCCAGTAGTATAGGATTACTTGGGGCCAACGTCCTGACTTTC
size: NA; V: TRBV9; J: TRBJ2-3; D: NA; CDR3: CASSVRNSEADTQYF; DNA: TGTGCCAGCAGCGTACGAAATAGCGAGGCAGATACGCAGTATTTT
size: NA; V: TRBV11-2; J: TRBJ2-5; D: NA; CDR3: CASSLVGLRQGKETQYF; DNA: TGTGCCAGCAGCTTAGTCGGATTGAGGCAGGGTAAAGAGACCCAGTACTTC
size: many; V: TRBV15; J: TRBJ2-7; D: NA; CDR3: CATSRAGYEQYF; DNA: TGTGCCACCAGCAGAGCAGGGTACGAGCAGTACTTC
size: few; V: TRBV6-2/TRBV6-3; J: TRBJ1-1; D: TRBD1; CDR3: CASSRGQIENTEAFF; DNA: TGTGCCAGCAGTAGGGGACAGATAGAGAACACTGAAGCTTTCTTT
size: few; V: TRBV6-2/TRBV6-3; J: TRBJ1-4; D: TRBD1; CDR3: CASTITTGTGTASEKLFF; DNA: TGTGCCAGCACCATAACGACCGGAACAGGGACAGCGAGTGAAAAACTGTTTTTT
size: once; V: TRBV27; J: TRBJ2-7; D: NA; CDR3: CASSYVRDKQVF; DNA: TGTGCCAGCAGTTACGTCCGGGACAAACAGGTTTTC
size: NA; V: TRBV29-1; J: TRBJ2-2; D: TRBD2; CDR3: CSVKTSGGSGELFF; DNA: TGCAGCGTCAAGACTAGCGGGGGATCCGGGGAGCTGTTTTTT
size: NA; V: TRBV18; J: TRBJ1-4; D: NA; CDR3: CASSRSGQFNEKLFF; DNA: TGTGCCAGCTCACGATCAGGACAGTTTAATGAAAAACTGTTTTTT
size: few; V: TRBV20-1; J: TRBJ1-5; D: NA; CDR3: CSAQGKHYSNQPQHF; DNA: TGCAGTGCCCAGGGGAAACATTATAGCAATCAGCCCCAGCATTTT
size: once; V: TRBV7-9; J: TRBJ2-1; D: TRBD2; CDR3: CASSRGGSWDEQFF; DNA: TGTGCCAGCAGCCGAGGCGGGAGTTGGGATGAGCAGTTCTTC
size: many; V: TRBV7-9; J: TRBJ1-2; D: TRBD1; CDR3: CASNLGQGISGYTF; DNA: TGTGCCAGCAACCTGGGACAGGGGATATCGGGCTACACCTTC
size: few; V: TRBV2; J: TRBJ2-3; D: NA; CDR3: CASSQNRGSTDTQYF; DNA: TGTGCCAGCAGTCAAAACCGGGGAAGCACAGATACGCAGTATTTT
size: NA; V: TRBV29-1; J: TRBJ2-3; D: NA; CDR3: CSVEEGTPTRIDTQYF; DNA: TGCAGCGTTGAAGAGGGGACTCCGACTAGGATAGATACGCAGTATTTT
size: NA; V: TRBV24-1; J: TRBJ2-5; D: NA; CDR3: CATSDNMAPSEETQYF; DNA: TGTGCCACCAGTGATAATATGGCCCCTAGTGAGGAGACCCAGTACTTC
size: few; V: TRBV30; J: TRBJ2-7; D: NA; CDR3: CARGYSYEQYF; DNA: TGTGCCCGCGGGTACTCCTACGAGCAGTACTTC
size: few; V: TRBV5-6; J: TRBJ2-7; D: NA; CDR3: CASSLRGEYEQYF; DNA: TGTGCCAGCAGCCTCCGTGGCGAATACGAGCAGTACTTC
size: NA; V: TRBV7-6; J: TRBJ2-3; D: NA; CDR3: CASSLVGGGATDTQYF; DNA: TGTGCCAGCAGCTTAGTAGGTGGGGGAGCGACAGATACGCAGTATTTT
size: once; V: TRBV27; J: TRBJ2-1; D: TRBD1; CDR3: CASSQGTGHNEQFF; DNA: TGTGCCAGCAGCCAAGGGACAGGCCACAATGAGCAGTTCTTC
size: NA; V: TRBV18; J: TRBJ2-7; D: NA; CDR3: CASRRQAFSYEQYF; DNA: TGTGCCAGCCGCAGACAGGCCTTCTCCTACGAGCAGTACTTC
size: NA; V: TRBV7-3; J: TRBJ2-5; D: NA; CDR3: CASSLMAEPAETQYF; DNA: TGTGCCAGCAGCTTAATGGCGGAGCCCGCAGAGACCCAGTACTTC
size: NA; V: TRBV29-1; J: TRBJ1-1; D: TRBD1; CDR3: CSVERDSREAFF; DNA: TGCAGCGTTGAGAGGGACAGCCGTGAAGCTTTCTTT
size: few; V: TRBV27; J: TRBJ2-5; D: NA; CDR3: CASSLSSGGWGKTQYF; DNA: TGTGCCAGCAGTTTATCTAGCGGCGGGTGGGGGAAGACCCAGTACTTC
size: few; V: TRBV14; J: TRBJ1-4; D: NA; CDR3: CASSRRQATGEKLFF; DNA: TGTGCCAGCAGCCGCAGACAGGCGACGGGTGAAAAACTGTTTTTT
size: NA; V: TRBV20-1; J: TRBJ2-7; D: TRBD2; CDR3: CSARDRLAETPYEQYF; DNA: TGCAGTGCTAGAGATCGACTAGCGGAAACACCCTACGAGCAGTACTTC
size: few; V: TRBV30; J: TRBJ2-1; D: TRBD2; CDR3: CACKTSGSSPWQFF; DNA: TGTGCCTGCAAGACTAGCGGGAGTAGTCCTTGGCAGTTCTTC
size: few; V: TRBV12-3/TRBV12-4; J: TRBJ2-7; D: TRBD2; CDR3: CASSPSGSRSGEQYF; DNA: TGTGCCAGCAGTCCTAGCGGGAGTAGATCTGGAGAGCAGTACTTC
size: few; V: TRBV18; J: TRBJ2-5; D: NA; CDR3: CASSPLQTGQETQYF; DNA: TGTGCCAGCTCACCACTCCAGACAGGACAAGAGACCCAGTACTTC
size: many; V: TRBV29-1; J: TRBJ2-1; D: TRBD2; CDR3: CSVVRATSGGYAEQFF; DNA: TGCAGCGTTGTTCGGGCAACTAGCGGGGGATATGCTGAGCAGTTCTTC
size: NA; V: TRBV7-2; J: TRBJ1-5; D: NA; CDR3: CASSSEQDRHDQPQHF; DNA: TGTGCCAGCAGCTCTGAGCAGGATCGTCATGATCAGCCCCAGCATTTT